This TCR beta chain was identified during a study of T-cell reconstitution after alpha-beta-depleted transplantation in children. It was with unique molecular identifiers that the TCRbeta library was prepared. MiXCR, applied by TCRdb to the PCR reads, yields one record per CDR3 protein. The repertoire consists of roughly 16,000 distinct CDR3 sequences, with roughly 12% occurring once and the leading ten covering about 71%. Study outcomes and limitations: Surviving recipient T cells and thymic progenitors underlay high day-60 TCRbeta diversity in some patients.

V lost 3 bases and J 3 bases, leaving 11 bases between the germline ends. This CDR3 has 14 residues. In germline, CDR1 is SEHNR, CDR2 FQNEAQ (reference sequence). In the case of this clonotype: Its antigen is not identified.

The sample was PBMCs, mostly from graft donor cells, taken 180 days after TCRalphabeta/CD19-depleted stem cell transplant. The sequence was collected from a boy younger than two who had a stem cell transplant for Wiskott-Aldrich syndrome, so the T cells may come from the graft donor. This rearrangement joins TRBV7-9 to TRBJ1-1; D gene unclear. This CDR3 is CASSFGGWDTEAFF. CDR3 in DNA: TGTGCCAGCAGCTTCGGAGGGTGGGACACTGAAGCTTTCTTT.